What follows are 31 T cell receptor beta chains derived from one specimen sequenced in a study of blood T cells in healthy people across ages. Sample-barcoded 5' priming and a J-beta primer mix drove a second PCR of roughly 6 to 12 cycles. TCRdb used MiXCR to reprocess the 5' RACE reads, holding one entry per CDR3 protein. The table includes about 580,000 distinct CDR3 sequences, 40% to 50% detected once. Sequences were obtained from blood. Receptors were obtained from a man older than 75 in good health.

This clonotype was detected a few times. The chain employs TRBV4-1 and TRBJ1-6, with D unclear. This CDR3 comprises 13 residues. CDR1 and CDR2 from the germline V gene are MGHRA and YSYEKL. Deletions cut 4 bases from V and 10 bases from J, with 11 bases between. The CDR3 bases are TGCGCCAGCAGCCCATACGTCGGGTCACCCCTCCACTTT. This codes for CASSPYVGSPLHF.

The sample holds a few counts of this clonotype. CDR3 coding DNA: TGTGCCAGCAGCCACCGACATAGCCCGGGCGAGACCCAGTACTTC. It is translated as CASSHRHSPGETQYF. V gene TRBV3-1 combines with J gene TRBJ2-5, with D uncertain. There are 15 residues in the CDR3. CDR1 is LGHDT, CDR2 YNNKEL, per germline (reference sequence). V lost 3 bases to trimming and J lost 5 bases, with 16 bases between them.

V gene TRBV7-6 combines with J gene TRBJ2-1, with D possibly matching TRBD1 (5 bases). Looked up from germline, CDR1 is SGHVS and CDR2 is FNYEAQ. Trimming took off 3 bases at V and 5 bases at J, with 14 bases between the two ends. CDR3 length equals 15 residues. This chain's CDR3 is CASSFGRTTHNEQFF. The CDR3 DNA sequence: TGTGCCAGCAGCTTTGGGCGGACAACCCACAATGAGCAGTTCTTC.

V and J are TRBV5-1 and TRBJ2-1; unclear D gene. Looked up from germline, CDR1 is SGHRS and CDR2 is YFSETQ. V was pared by 2 bases and J by 2 bases, with 8 bases between. The CDR3 spans 14 residues. CDR3 in DNA: TGCGCCAGCAGCTTTGAACTGCCCTACAATGAGCAGTTCTTC. Translation: CASSFELPYNEQFF.

The CDR3 protein is CSAMGDRHYEQYF. The CDR3 bases are TGCAGTGCTATGGGGGACAGACACTACGAGCAGTACTTC. The chain has TRBV20-1 and TRBJ2-7; TRBD1 matches at 7 bases. The V gene's germline CDR1 is DFQATT and CDR2 SNEGSKA (reference sequence). V was clipped by 4 bases and J by 3 bases; unmatched bases: 6. The CDR3 has 13 residues.

This clonotype has ten or more counts. The gene calls are TRBV10-3 and TRBJ2-5; D gene unclear. The V gene lost 1 base and the J gene lost 11 bases, with 14 bases spanning the gap. In germline, CDR1 is ENHRY, CDR2 SYGVKD. The CDR3 is 13 amino acids. The CDR3 loop is CAISEWIYNEQYF. CDR3 bases: TGTGCCATCAGTGAGTGGATATACAATGAGCAGTACTTC.

In its sample, this clonotype was seen a few times. The chain employs TRBV5-1 and TRBJ2-7; 8 nucleotides line up with TRBD1. V lost 3 bases to trimming and J lost 3 bases; unmatched junction nucleotides: 8. This CDR3 spans 15 amino acids. In germline, CDR1 is SGHRS, CDR2 YFSETQ. The CDR3 sequence is CASSSRTGPDYEQYF. CDR3 in DNA: TGCGCCAGCAGCTCTAGGACAGGGCCGGACTACGAGCAGTACTTC.

The gene calls are TRBV6-2 or TRBV6-3 and TRBJ1-6, with a weak D call TRBD1 (5 bases). V dropped 6 bases and J dropped 2 bases, with 17 bases sitting between them. Looked up from germline, CDR1 is MNHEY and CDR2 is SVGEGT. The CDR3 covers 17 residues. CDR3 residues: CASSWDVGRPYNSPLHF. In DNA form, the CDR3 reads TGTGCCAGCAGCTGGGACGTCGGGAGGCCCTATAATTCACCCCTCCACTTT.

This clonotype has more than one count but fewer than ten. This sequence joins TRBV9 and TRBJ2-1; 8 bases line up with TRBD2. The CDR3 spans 15 residues. CDR1 SGDLS and CDR2 YYNGEE come from the germline V gene. V lost 5 bases to trimming and J lost 6 bases; unmatched junction nucleotides: 10. CDR3 bases: TGTGCCAGCAGTGCCGGGACTAGTTCTTCCAATGAGCAGTTCTTC. The encoded protein is CASSAGTSSSNEQFF. Full variable domain (rest looked up from reference TRBV9 and TRBJ2-1): DSGVTQTPKHLITATGQRVTLRCSPRSGDLSVYWYQQSLDQGLQFLIQYYNGEERAKGNILERFSAQQFPDLHSELNLSSLELGDSALYFCASSAGTSSSNEQFFGPGTRLTVL.

As DNA, the CDR3 is TGTGCCAGCAGTGATGTTGGACAGGGGTCCTATGGCTACACCTTC. This codes for CASSDVGQGSYGYTF. The rearrangement uses TRBV6-1 and TRBJ1-2, with TRBD1 matching over 9 bases. Germline CDR1 and CDR2: MNHNS and SASEGT. The CDR3 loop spans 15 amino acids. V dropped 3 bases and J dropped 4; count of bases not matched to a gene: 6.

This chain uses TRBV10-3 with TRBJ2-7; D uncertain. Between the trimmed V and J ends, which lost 2 bases and 0 bases, there was a span of 11 bases. Germline lookup yields CDR1 ENHRY and CDR2 SYGVKD. This CDR3 has 15 amino acids. CDR3 DNA: TGTGCCATCAGTGAGGGAGACGCCCGCTCCTACGAGCAGTACTTC. It yields the protein CAISEGDARSYEQYF.

V gene TRBV6-5 combines with J gene TRBJ2-5, with 7 bases that match TRBD2. The length of the CDR3 is 12 residues. With V trimmed by 10 bases and J by 5 bases, 7 bases remained unmatched. CDR1 and CDR2 from the germline V gene are MNHEY and SVGAGI. This CDR3 reads CATKRGGETQYF. CDR3 DNA: TGTGCCACCAAGAGGGGAGGGGAGACCCAGTACTTC.

There are a few counts of this clonotype. This sequence joins TRBV2 and TRBJ2-5; D might be TRBD1 or TRBD2, each matching 5 bases. Germline assignment: CDR1 SNHLY and CDR2 FYNNEI. V was trimmed by 8 bases and J by 0 bases, leaving 7 bases between them. The CDR3 length is 12 residues. CDR3 coding DNA: TGTGCCAGCGGGGGAGACCAAGAGACCCAGTACTTC. This codes for CASGGDQETQYF.

This clonotype has more than one count but fewer than ten. V gene TRBV5-6 combines with J gene TRBJ1-6, with no clear D. The V gene's germline CDR1 is SGHDT and CDR2 YYEEEE. V was shortened by 0 bases and J by 6 bases, with 10 bases between the two germline ends. CDR3 size: 15 residues. The CDR3 protein is CASSLDVSFNSPLHF. CDR3 sequence (DNA): TGTGCCAGCAGCTTGGACGTCAGCTTTAATTCACCCCTCCACTTT.

This clonotype was counted between two and nine times. The chain is built from TRBV24-1 and TRBJ2-1; possible D gene TRBD1, 6 bases. Germline V CDR1 and CDR2: KGHDR, SFDVKD. This CDR3 has 13 amino acids. Trimming pared 8 bases from V and 9 bases from J, leaving 16 bases between. CDR3 in amino acids: CATNRDGVSEQFF. CDR3 nucleotides: TGTGCCACCAACAGGGACGGCGTAAGTGAGCAGTTCTTC.

This clonotype has only a few counts. The chain uses TRBV5-6 and TRBJ2-6, with no clear D. CDR3 length: 15 residues. Germline-derived CDR1 and CDR2 are SGHDT and YYEEEE. Trimming took off 2 bases at V and 2 bases at J, with 8 bases between the two ends. CDR3 region: CASSLPPTGANVLTF. DNA for the CDR3: TGTGCCAGCAGCTTACCCCCCACTGGGGCCAACGTCCTGACTTTC.

V is TRBV12-3 or TRBV12-4 and J is TRBJ2-5, with 15 bases identical to TRBD2. The V gene end was trimmed by 5 bases and the J gene end by 4 bases; junction bases not matched to a gene: 8. The CDR3 totals 17 residues. CDR3 protein: CASSAGLAGGIGETQYF. CDR3 bases: TGTGCCAGCAGTGCGGGACTAGCGGGAGGCATCGGAGAGACCCAGTACTTC.

The V gene is TRBV18, the J gene TRBJ2-7, with D maybe TRBD1 (6 bases). Germline-derived CDR1 and CDR2 are KGHSH and LQKENI. V gave up 6 bases and J gave up 2 bases, with 14 bases separating them. This CDR3 is built from 14 residues. Written as DNA, the CDR3 is TGTGCCAGCTCGCCAGACAGGTTCGCCTACGAGCAGTACTTC. It encodes CASSPDRFAYEQYF.

To note about this clonotype: Given a much more abundant clone one base away, this may be a read error. In nucleotides, the CDR3 is TGTGCCAGCAGTTATCGAATCTCGGACCGGTTTCAGCAGTACTTC. Translating it yields CASSYRISDRFQQYF. The chain couples TRBV6-5 to TRBJ2-5; D remains ambiguous. Germline assignment: CDR1 MNHEY and CDR2 SVGAGI. The CDR3 totals 15 residues. Trimming stripped 3 bases from V and 11 bases from J, with 22 bases between.

J is TRBJ2-3 and V is TRBV6-1, with D possibly TRBD2 on 6 matching bases. The germline V and J ends were trimmed by 6 bases and 2 bases, with 21 bases remaining between them. This CDR3 spans 17 amino acids. Germline V gene data show CDR1 as MNHNS and CDR2 as SASEGT. The CDR3 protein is CASRFHPERGSTDTQYF. The DNA of the CDR3 is TGTGCCAGCAGGTTCCACCCTGAACGGGGGTCCACAGATACGCAGTATTTT.

The chain couples TRBV6-1 to TRBJ2-1; D is perhaps TRBD2 (6 bases). The CDR3 consists of 18 residues. Deletions cut 6 bases from V and 5 bases from J, with 26 bases between. Per germline, CDR1 MNHNS and CDR2 SASEGT. The CDR3 region is CASSLSPPGLIGNNEQFF. The CDR3 DNA reads TGTGCCAGCAGCCTATCCCCACCGGGACTCATAGGCAACAATGAGCAGTTCTTC.

This chain connects TRBV7-8 to TRBJ2-1, with 9 bases matching TRBD2. After removal of 2 bases from V and 7 bases from J, the junction contained 6 bases not matched to a gene. This CDR3 region has 15 residues. The germline V gene has CDR1 SGHVS and CDR2 FQNEAQ. CDR3 sequence (DNA): TGTGCCAGCAGCTTACGCGGGGGGGCCGGTAATGAGCAGTTCTTC. Protein product: CASSLRGGAGNEQFF.

The V call is TRBV12-3 or TRBV12-4, the J call TRBJ1-6; D remains unclear. This CDR3 is 13 amino acids long. With 2 bases removed from V and 8 bases from J, the gap between germline ends came to 7 bases. The CDR3 DNA follows: TGTGCCAGCAGTTTAATCCCCGATTCACCCCTCCACTTT. Amino acid sequence: CASSLIPDSPLHF.

V usage is TRBV7-2 and J usage is TRBJ2-7, with D hard to call. CDR3 length equals 12 residues. V dropped 3 bases and J dropped 3 bases, with 6 bases sitting between them. From germline, CDR1 is SGHTA and CDR2 FQGNSA. The CDR3 sequence: CASSFSNYEQYF. The CDR3 DNA is TGTGCCAGCAGCTTCTCCAACTACGAGCAGTACTTC.

The chain uses TRBV2 and TRBJ2-3; TRBD2 might be the D (6 bases). The V end was cut by 11 bases, the J end by 6 bases, with 9 bases between. The CDR3 consists of 10 residues. Germline-derived CDR1 and CDR2 are SNHLY and FYNNEI. CDR3 sequence: CAGGTDTQYF. Here the CDR3 DNA reads TGTGCCGGGGGGACGGATACGCAGTATTTT. The full variable domain, its missing parts supplied by reference TRBV2 and TRBJ2-3, is EPEVTQTPSHQVTQMGQEVILRCVPISNHLYFYWYRQILGQKVEFLVSFYNNEISEKSEIFDDQFSVERPDGSNFTLKIRSTKLEDSAMYFCAGGTDTQYFGPGTRLTVL.

The V gene is TRBV4-3, the J gene TRBJ2-7, with D hard to call. V lost 0 bases and J lost 2, with 8 bases in between. The CDR3 has 14 residues. The germline V gene has CDR1 LGHNA and CDR2 YSLEER. The CDR3 nucleotides are TGCGCCAGCAGCCAAGAGCCAGGTGCCTACGAGCAGTACTTC. It yields the protein CASSQEPGAYEQYF.

The chain has TRBV11-2 and TRBJ2-7; D call uncertain. Trimming took off 0 bases at V and 3 bases at J, with 9 bases between the two ends. Germline V gives CDR1 SGHAT, CDR2 FQNNGV. The CDR3 totals 14 residues. CDR3: CASSLERLIYEQYF. In nucleotides, the CDR3 is TGTGCCAGCAGCTTAGAGAGATTGATCTACGAGCAGTACTTC.

This clonotype was found a few times. The J gene is TRBJ2-1, the V gene TRBV20-1, with 11 nucleotides matching TRBD2. Germline V gene data show CDR1 as DFQATT and CDR2 as SNEGSKA (reference sequence). The CDR3 has 16 amino acids. The J segment lost 4 bases and the V segment lost 4 bases, leaving 9 bases of the junction unmatched. CDR3 nucleotide sequence: TGCAGTGCTACCCCGACTAGCGGGGACCCTTACAATGAGCAGTTCTTC. The encoded protein is CSATPTSGDPYNEQFF.

This clonotype was recorded once. This CDR3 is CSARDRGGGALTSGYTF. CDR3 DNA: TGCAGTGCTAGAGATCGTGGAGGGGGCGCGTTAACATCCGGCTACACCTTC. This sequence joins TRBV20-1 and TRBJ1-2, with 7 bases aligning to TRBD1. CDR1 and CDR2 from the germline V gene are DFQATT and SNEGSKA (reference sequence). The CDR3 sequence is 17 residues long. The V and J ends lost 0 bases and 8 bases, in that order; junction bases with no gene match: 18.

In its sample, this clonotype was seen many times. The chain is built from TRBV6-6 and TRBJ2-1; a possible D gene is TRBD2 (6 bases). Trimming took 7 bases from V and 7 from J, leaving 11 bases between them. The CDR3 sequence is 12 residues long. CDR1 and CDR2 from the germline V gene are MNHNY and SVGAGI (reference sequence). The CDR3 nucleotides are TGTGCCAGCACCTTCGGGAGTAATGAGCAGTTCTTC. It encodes CASTFGSNEQFF.

This clonotype showed up just a few times. This chain connects TRBV5-1 to TRBJ2-5, with D maybe TRBD1 (5 bases). The CDR3 has 13 residues. V shed 5 bases and J shed 1 base, with 9 bases lying between them. Germline-derived CDR1 and CDR2 are SGHRS and YFSETQ. The CDR3, as DNA: TGCGCCAGCAGTCGACAGAGCCAAGAGACCCAGTACTTC. It encodes CASSRQSQETQYF. Supplemented by reference TRBV5-1 and TRBJ2-5, the full variable domain reads KAGVTQTPRYLIKTRGQQVTLSCSPISGHRSVSWYQQTPGQGLQFLFEYFSETQRNKGNFPGRFSGRQFSNSRSEMNVSTLELGDSALYLCASSRQSQETQYFGPGTRLLVL.